This TCR beta chain was documented in a study of cytomegalovirus exposure and HLA in healthy donors. In germline, CDR1 is MNHNY, CDR2 SVGAGI (reference sequence). The CDR3 length is 11 residues. V was clipped by 3 bases and J by 8 bases, with 5 bases between them. Primers: 60 Vbeta forward and 13 Jbeta reverse. Repertoires were generated with immunoSEQ multiplex PCR, while TCRdb's copy carries only in-frame clones and drops some. Seen here are 130,000 or so clones, about four fifths observed once, and the top ten hold approximately 9.1%. With regard to this clone: Its antigen is undetermined.

Study-wide findings and caveats: Several of the most significant clusters appeared, in a later analysis, to be linked to common viral pathogens. Accurate predictions that matched the HLA-A and HLA-B alleles of most subjects were reportedly made from TCR beta sequences. Three of the chains that were CMV-associated were confirmed in vitro to be specific for CMV antigens. Most CMV-associated TCR beta chains appeared HLA-restricted in a later analysis.

This clonotype was obtained from a woman in her fifties or sixties in good health and CMV-seropositive. Sample: PBMCs. The J gene is TRBJ2-1, the V gene TRBV6-6; D is undetermined. This CDR3 reads CASSYSDEQFF. The CDR3 DNA follows: TGTGCCAGCAGTTATTCGGATGAGCAGTTCTTC.